Listed here is a single T cell receptor (beta chain). This record belongs to a study of blood T cells in healthy people across ages. The authors ran a second PCR of about 6 to 11 cycles using a sample-barcoded 5' primer and a J-beta primer mix. Through a template-switch adaptor with 12 random nucleotides, each cDNA molecule received a tag. From the 5' RACE reads, TCRdb called clonotypes with MiXCR, one entry per CDR3 protein. The top ten clones hold roughly 7.9% of a sample with about 1.5 million distinct CDR3 sequences, approximately 42% of them seen once. Trimming stripped 4 bases from V and 5 bases from J, with 9 bases between. CDR3 length equals 13 residues. Germline V lookup: CDR1 SGHDN, CDR2 FVKESK. Isolation recovered at least 6 million PBMCs from every sample.

The chain has TRBV14 and TRBJ1-5; tentative D call: TRBD1 (5 bases). This TCR was sampled from a woman aged 18-30 years in good health. Material: blood. The CDR3: CASSPGVHQPQHF. As DNA, the CDR3 is TGTGCCAGCAGCCCGGGGGTGCATCAGCCCCAGCATTTT.